The rows below give T cell receptor beta chains drawn from one sample of a study of memory CD4+ T cells and cytomegalovirus serostatus. The protocol was immunoSEQ multiplex PCR, while the TCRdb copy is restricted to in-frame clones and leaves out a portion. Here the sample spans about 52,000 clones, 65% to 80% being singletons. Sequenced material: memory CD4+ T cells from blood. All receptors derive from an adult in good health and CMV-seropositive. Each CDR3 is given with its conserved first and last residue. D genes are given only for firm matches. For some rows the clone size is stated as once, few or many, or as a class when expanded; others skip it.

d_gene	j_gene	v_gene	abundance	CDR3aa	CDR3nt
-	TRBJ1-2	TRBV5-5	-	CASSLVISRGFQGYTF	TGTGCCAGCAGCTTGGTCATTTCGCGGGGCTTCCAAGGCTACACCTTC
-	TRBJ2-7	TRBV5-4	once	CASSPGGGHSYEQYF	TGTGCCAGCAGCCCAGGGGGGGGACACTCCTACGAGCAGTACTTC
-	TRBJ1-1	TRBV7-8	-	CASSSLQSGRNTEAFF	TGTGCCAGCAGCTCCCTCCAGTCGGGGCGGAACACTGAAGCTTTCTTT
-	TRBJ2-2	TRBV5-4	-	CASSLGILEAVTGELFF	TGTGCCAGCAGCTTGGGGATCCTGGAGGCGGTCACCGGGGAGCTGTTTTTT
-	TRBJ2-4	TRBV6-6	-	CASSSGDGGGKRNQYF	TGTGCCAGCAGCTCCGGCGACGGAGGAGGGAAAAGAAATCAGTACTTC
TRBD2	TRBJ2-3	TRBV9	once	CASSVGVSGRYTDTQYF	TGTGCCAGCAGCGTAGGGGTTAGCGGGAGATACACAGATACGCAGTATTTT
TRBD1	TRBJ1-2	TRBV5-4	once	CASSSSPRTGLRGYTF	TGTGCCAGCAGCTCCAGCCCCCGGACAGGGCTAAGGGGCTACACCTTC
-	TRBJ2-2	TRBV28	-	CALGGTNTGELFF	TGTGCCCTCGGAGGGACGAACACCGGGGAGCTGTTTTTT
TRBD1	TRBJ2-1	TRBV7-2	-	CASSSTGTSYNEQFF	TGTGCCAGCAGCTCGACAGGGACCTCCTACAATGAGCAGTTCTTC
-	TRBJ2-4	TRBV19	-	CASSARETSVAKNIQYF	TGTGCCAGTAGTGCCCGGGAGACCTCGGTAGCCAAAAACATTCAGTACTTC
TRBD1	TRBJ1-1	TRBV6-1	-	CASKGRGEWSTEAFF	TGTGCCAGCAAAGGCAGGGGGGAATGGAGCACTGAAGCTTTCTTT
TRBD1	TRBJ2-7	TRBV6-5	medium-sized	CASSYGGTGATYEQYF	TGTGCCAGCAGTTACGGAGGGACAGGGGCAACCTACGAGCAGTACTTC
-	TRBJ1-5	TRBV30	-	CAWSREGDQPQHF	TGTGCCTGGAGTCGGGAGGGGGATCAGCCCCAGCATTTT
TRBD1	TRBJ2-5	TRBV27	-	CASRPQGMGTQYF	TGTGCCAGCAGACCACAGGGGATGGGGACCCAGTACTTC
TRBD2	TRBJ2-1	TRBV4-2	-	CASSQEGGLSNEQFF	TGTGCCAGCAGCCAAGAGGGGGGACTATCCAATGAGCAGTTCTTC
TRBD1	TRBJ1-5	TRBV2	-	CASSEAGGYNQPQHF	TGTGCCAGCAGTGAGGCAGGGGGCTACAATCAGCCCCAGCATTTT
TRBD2	TRBJ2-2	TRBV15	-	CATSRDPGGRTGELFF	TGTGCCACCAGCAGAGATCCGGGGGGAAGGACCGGGGAGCTGTTTTTT
-	TRBJ1-3	TRBV4-1	-	CASSARQVTGNTIYF	TGCGCCAGCAGCGCCCGACAGGTAACCGGAAACACCATATATTTT
TRBD1	TRBJ1-1	TRBV7-9	-	CASSTGDRTEAFF	TGTGCCAGCAGCACAGGGGATAGGACTGAAGCTTTCTTT
-	TRBJ2-7	TRBV28	-	CASRGRKGNSYEQYF	TGTGCCAGCAGGGGGAGGAAGGGGAACTCCTACGAGCAGTACTTC
-	TRBJ2-3	TRBV5-1	-	CASTHDSSSTDTQYF	TGCGCCAGCACCCACGACAGCTCTAGCACAGATACGCAGTATTTT
-	TRBJ1-1	TRBV5-6	-	CASSFKMNTEAFF	TGTGCCAGCAGCTTTAAGATGAACACTGAAGCTTTCTTT
-	TRBJ1-2	TRBV28	-	CASSTRQGQGYGYTF	TGTGCCAGCAGTACTCGGCAGGGACAAGGCTATGGCTACACCTTC
-	TRBJ2-7	TRBV28	-	CASRGVDSRGSYEQYF	TGTGCCAGCAGGGGGGTGGACTCTCGCGGGTCCTACGAGCAGTACTTC
-	TRBJ1-4	TRBV6-1	-	CASSDWGSTNEKLFF	TGTGCCAGCAGTGACTGGGGTTCAACTAATGAAAAACTGTTTTTT
-	TRBJ1-1	TRBV21-1	-	CASSKLGTGSNRENTEAFF	TGTGCCAGCAGCAAACTCGGGACAGGGTCAAATAGGGAGAACACTGAAGCTTTCTTT
-	TRBJ1-1	TRBV27	-	CASSFSMDTEAFF	TGTGCCAGCAGTTTTTCGATGGACACTGAAGCTTTCTTT
TRBD2	TRBJ2-2	TRBV7-8	-	CASTLSGGVGLGELFF	TGTGCCAGCACCCTTTCGGGGGGAGTGGGATTGGGGGAGCTGTTTTTT
-	TRBJ2-7	TRBV7-2	-	CASSLGLFGRVFHEQYF	TGTGCCAGCAGCTTAGGGTTGTTTGGCAGGGTATTCCACGAGCAGTACTTC
-	TRBJ1-5	TRBV10-2	few	CASSVGGPQHF	TGCGCCAGCAGTGTAGGCGGGCCCCAGCATTTT
-	TRBJ2-6	TRBV5-6	few	CASRMGVSGANVLTF	TGTGCCAGCAGAATGGGGGTTTCAGGGGCCAACGTCCTGACTTTC
TRBD1	TRBJ1-6	TRBV9	-	CASSEGTGSNSPLHF	TGTGCCAGCAGCGAAGGGACAGGGAGTAATTCACCCCTCCACTTT
-	TRBJ1-1	TRBV19	-	CATRGGMATEAFF	TGTGCCACCCGTGGAGGGATGGCCACTGAAGCTTTCTTT
-	TRBJ1-6	TRBV4-2	few	CASSQEAGGDYSPLHF	TGTGCCAGCAGCCAAGAAGCGGGGGGCGATTATTCACCCCTCCACTTT
-	TRBJ2-7	TRBV6-5	-	CASTSWGAYEQYF	TGTGCCAGCACCTCGTGGGGAGCCTACGAGCAGTACTTC
-	TRBJ2-3	TRBV20-1	-	CSASVDTQYF	TGCAGTGCTAGCGTAGATACGCAGTATTTT